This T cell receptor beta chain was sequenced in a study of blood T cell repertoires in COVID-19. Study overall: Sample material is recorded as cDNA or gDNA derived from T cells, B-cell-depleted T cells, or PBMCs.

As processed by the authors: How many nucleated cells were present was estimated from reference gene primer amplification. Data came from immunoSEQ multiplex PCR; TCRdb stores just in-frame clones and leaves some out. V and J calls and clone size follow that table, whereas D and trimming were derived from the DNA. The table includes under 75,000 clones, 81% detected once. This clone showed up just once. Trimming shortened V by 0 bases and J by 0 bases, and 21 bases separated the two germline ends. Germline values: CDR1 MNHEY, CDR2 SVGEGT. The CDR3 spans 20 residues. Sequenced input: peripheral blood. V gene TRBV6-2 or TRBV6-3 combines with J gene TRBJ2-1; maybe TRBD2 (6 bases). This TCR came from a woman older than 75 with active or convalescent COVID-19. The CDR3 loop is CASSYSNLRAGPRSYNEQFF. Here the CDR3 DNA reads TGTGCCAGCAGTTACTCGAATCTAAGGGCGGGACCACGCTCCTACAATGAGCAGTTCTTC.